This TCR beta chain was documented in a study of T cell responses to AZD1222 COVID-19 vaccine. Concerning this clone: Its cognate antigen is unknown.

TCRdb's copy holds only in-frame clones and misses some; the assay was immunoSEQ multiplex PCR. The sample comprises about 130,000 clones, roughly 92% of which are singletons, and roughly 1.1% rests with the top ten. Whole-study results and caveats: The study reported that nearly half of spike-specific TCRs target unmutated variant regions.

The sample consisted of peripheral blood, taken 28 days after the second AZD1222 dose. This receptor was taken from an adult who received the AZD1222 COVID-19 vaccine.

CDR3 nucleotide sequence: TGTGCCAGCAGCGGACAGGGCTCTGGAAACACCATATATTTT. Its translation is CASSGQGSGNTIYF. V is TRBV3-1 (or the pseudogene TRBV3-2) and J is TRBJ1-3; TRBD1 agrees at 8 bases. This CDR3 is built from 14 residues. Germline V gives CDR1 LGHDT, CDR2 YNNKEL (reference sequence). The junction had 0 bases not matched to a gene; V was cut back by 5 bases and J by 0 bases.